This TCR beta chain was identified during a study of graft-versus-host responses after intestinal transplantation. Study in general: Tacrolimus and steroids were given for three to four years to all recipients after anti-thymocyte globulin induction. Whole-study findings and limits: High graft-versus-host to host-versus-graft clonal ratios were found in allografts of patients who had graft-donor T cell macrochimerism.

The germline V gene encodes CDR1 SQVTM and CDR2 ANQGSEA. The CDR3 spans 13 residues. The ends were cut back, 1 base at V and 2 bases at J, with 7 bases in the middle. Produced via immunoSEQ multiplex PCR; TCRdb's table is partial and in-frame only. The sample holds around 13,000 clones; 84% are singletons and the top ten take 20% to 25%. Comments on this clone: The target antigen is unknown.

The sequenced sample was PBMCs, obtained after intestinal transplantation. The clonotype comes from a human patient who received an intestinal transplant, so some T cells may come from the graft donor. The gene calls are TRBV29-1 and TRBJ2-3; no reliable D call. The CDR3 DNA follows: TGCAGCGTTGAAGGAGTGAACACAGATACGCAGTATTTT. Translation gives CSVEGVNTDTQYF.